This T cell receptor (beta chain) was obtained from a study of vaccination and CD4 T cells after COVID-19. Stated treatment: roughly 10-day PBMC culture with coronavirus spike peptide pools or control peptides (ViraFEST assay). Expansion of antigen-specific T cells with peptide pools by ViraFEST preceded sequencing of TCRs. Every well contained two million PBMCs, which were grown with approximately 10 IU/ml IL-2 and 7.5 to 10 ug/ml peptide pools. Concerning this clonotype: The antigen is unknown.

An Oncomine TCR Beta short-read assay was used to sequence the DNA from cultured CD4+ T cells. Each CDR3 protein gets one entry after TCRdb re-called the PCR reads with MiXCR. There are 21,000 or so distinct CDR3 sequences in the sample; 43% occur only once, and roughly an eighth lies in the top ten. Germline CDR1 SEHNR, CDR2 FQNEAQ (reference sequence). V lost 4 bases, J lost 6 bases, and 5 bases stayed unmatched. There are 14 residues in the CDR3. The clonotype was recovered from a human donor who had recovered from COVID-19. Sequencing was carried out using CD4+ T cells from blood, cultured in vitro. This chain links TRBV7-9 with TRBJ1-1, with 10 nucleotides matching TRBD1. As DNA, the CDR3 is TGTGCCAGCAGCTCCCGGACAGGGGGTCCTGAAGCTTTCTTT. It yields the protein CASSSRTGGPEAFF.